This T cell receptor beta chain was recorded in a study of cytomegalovirus exposure and HLA in healthy donors. Study-level points and caveats: A later analysis by the authors found several of the most significant clusters apparently linked to common viral pathogens. Available immune exposure information covered CMV serostatus only. Both high specificity and high sensitivity reportedly marked the classifier's diagnosis of cytomegalovirus status.

Trimming took 0 bases from V and 2 from J, leaving 8 bases between them. Germline lookup yields CDR1 LNHNV and CDR2 YYDKDF (reference sequence). This CDR3 spans 14 amino acids. For this clone: Its antigen remains unidentified.

The PCR had 60 Vbeta and 13 Jbeta primers. The assay was immunoSEQ multiplex PCR, and TCRdb's table has in-frame clones only and misses some. The sample comprises about 160,000 clones, roughly 71% of which are singletons, and 2.5% to 3.5% rests with the top ten. The donors comprised healthy bone marrow donors. The chain combines TRBV15 with TRBJ2-7, with D perhaps TRBD1 (5 bases). The sample consisted of PBMCs. This clonotype was sampled from a woman between 45 and 60 years old in good health and CMV-seropositive. CDR3 bases: TGTGCCACCAGCAGAGATATAGGGGCCTACGAGCAGTACTTC. Translating gives CATSRDIGAYEQYF.